The present TCR beta chain was sequenced within a study of shared clonotypes between healthy human individuals. Germline V CDR1 and CDR2: KGHSH, LQKENI. The germline V and J ends were trimmed by 3 bases and 0 bases, with 14 bases remaining between them. CDR3 length: 16 residues. Per the study methods: Without quality scores, immunoSEQ junctional reads could not be filtered like full-length reads. Profiled with immunoSEQ multiplex PCR; TCRdb holds only in-frame clones, not every one. From that table come the V and J calls and clone size; the DNA was used to work out D and trimming. The table shows under 2,500,000 clones, with around 95% occurring only once.

The specimen was naive CD4+ T cells sorted from blood. The subset is: CD45RA+ positively selected. The chain links TRBV18 to TRBJ1-2; D might be TRBD1 (5 bases). The sequence was collected from a young man in good health. The CDR3 DNA sequence: TGTGCCAGCTCACCCTCAATGGGGCCCACTAACTATGGCTACACCTTC. Encoded protein: CASSPSMGPTNYGYTF.